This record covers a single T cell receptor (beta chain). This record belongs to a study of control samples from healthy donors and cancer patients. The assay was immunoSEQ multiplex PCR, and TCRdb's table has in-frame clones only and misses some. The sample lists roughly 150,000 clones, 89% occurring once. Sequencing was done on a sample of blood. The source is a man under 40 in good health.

The CDR3, as DNA: TGTGCCAGCAGCTTTAGAAAGAACACTGAAGCTTTCTTT. It specifies CASSFRKNTEAFF. This sequence joins TRBV7-9 and TRBJ1-1, with unresolved D. V was clipped by 3 bases and J by 1 base, with 6 bases between them. Germline V gene sequence: CDR1 SEHNR, CDR2 FQNEAQ (reference sequence). This CDR3 comprises 13 residues.